The rows below give T cell receptor beta chains drawn from one sample of a study of cytomegalovirus exposure and HLA in healthy donors. Some clones are missing from TCRdb's copy, which holds only in-frame ones; the method was immunoSEQ multiplex PCR. The table shows about 140,000 clones, with 70% to 75% occurring only once. Sequencing was done on a sample of PBMCs. The receptors stem from a woman in her thirties or forties in good health and CMV-seronegative. Both conserved end residues are part of each CDR3. Each record gives: D gene, V gene, J gene, clone size, CDR3 protein, CDR3 DNA. A D gene is named only where the DNA matches it firmly. Size is stated for part of the rows, as once, few or many counts, or as a class when the clone is expanded.

d_call: NA
v_call: TRBV7-2
j_call: TRBJ2-3
clone_size: once
cdr3_aa: CASSLEGSDTQYF
cdr3_nt: TGTGCCAGCAGCCTCGAGGGCTCAGATACGCAGTATTTT

d_call: NA
v_call: TRBV7-6
j_call: TRBJ2-2
clone_size: NA
cdr3_aa: CASSPRVSGELFF
cdr3_nt: TGTGCCAGCAGCCCCAGGGTATCCGGGGAGCTGTTTTTT

d_call: TRBD1
v_call: TRBV5-1
j_call: TRBJ2-3
clone_size: NA
cdr3_aa: CASSLAPDREPYF
cdr3_nt: TGCGCCAGCAGCTTGGCCCCGGACAGGGAGCCGTATTTT

d_call: NA
v_call: TRBV21-1
j_call: TRBJ1-4
clone_size: NA
cdr3_aa: CASSKEGQSNEKLFF
cdr3_nt: TGTGCCAGCAGCAAAGAGGGGCAGAGTAATGAAAAACTGTTTTTT

d_call: NA
v_call: TRBV4-1
j_call: TRBJ1-4
clone_size: few
cdr3_aa: CASSQDRRGTNEKLFF
cdr3_nt: TGCGCCAGCAGCCAAGATCGGCGGGGGACTAATGAAAAACTGTTTTTT

d_call: NA
v_call: TRBV6-1
j_call: TRBJ1-3
clone_size: few
cdr3_aa: CASSADRSGNTIYF
cdr3_nt: TGTGCCAGCAGCGCCGACAGGTCTGGAAACACCATATATTTT

d_call: TRBD1
v_call: TRBV4-3
j_call: TRBJ1-4
clone_size: NA
cdr3_aa: CASSQQPDRGNEKLFF
cdr3_nt: TGCGCCAGCAGCCAACAACCGGACAGGGGAAACGAAAAACTGTTTTTT

d_call: TRBD2
v_call: TRBV5-1
j_call: TRBJ2-1
clone_size: NA
cdr3_aa: CASSLAGLRVAGGPDNEQFF
cdr3_nt: TGCGCCAGCAGCTTGGCCGGCTTAAGAGTAGCGGGGGGGCCGGACAATGAGCAGTTCTTC

d_call: NA
v_call: TRBV7-3
j_call: TRBJ2-1
clone_size: NA
cdr3_aa: CASSLTGTGSGGPDYNEQFF
cdr3_nt: TGTGCCAGCAGCTTAACGGGGACAGGGAGCGGGGGGCCAGACTACAATGAGCAGTTCTTC

d_call: NA
v_call: TRBV5-4
j_call: TRBJ1-1
clone_size: NA
cdr3_aa: CASSAREMGTEAFF
cdr3_nt: TGTGCCAGCAGCGCCAGGGAAATGGGCACTGAAGCTTTCTTT

d_call: NA
v_call: TRBV9
j_call: TRBJ2-2
clone_size: NA
cdr3_aa: CASSVVAGELFF
cdr3_nt: TGTGCCAGCAGCGTAGTAGCCGGGGAGCTGTTTTTT

d_call: NA
v_call: TRBV27
j_call: TRBJ1-1
clone_size: NA
cdr3_aa: CASSFLGQSTEAFF
cdr3_nt: TGTGCCAGCAGTTTCCTCGGTCAATCGACTGAAGCTTTCTTT

d_call: TRBD1
v_call: TRBV7-3
j_call: TRBJ2-3
clone_size: NA
cdr3_aa: CASSGQGADTQYF
cdr3_nt: TGTGCCAGCAGCGGACAGGGCGCAGATACGCAGTATTTT

d_call: NA
v_call: TRBV7-3
j_call: TRBJ2-7
clone_size: once
cdr3_aa: CASSPSSSYEQYF
cdr3_nt: TGTGCCAGCAGCCCATCGAGCTCCTACGAGCAGTACTTC

d_call: NA
v_call: TRBV5-4
j_call: TRBJ1-6
clone_size: NA
cdr3_aa: CASSFRTGNNSPLHF
cdr3_nt: TGTGCCAGCAGCTTTCGTACAGGGAATAATTCACCCCTCCACTTT